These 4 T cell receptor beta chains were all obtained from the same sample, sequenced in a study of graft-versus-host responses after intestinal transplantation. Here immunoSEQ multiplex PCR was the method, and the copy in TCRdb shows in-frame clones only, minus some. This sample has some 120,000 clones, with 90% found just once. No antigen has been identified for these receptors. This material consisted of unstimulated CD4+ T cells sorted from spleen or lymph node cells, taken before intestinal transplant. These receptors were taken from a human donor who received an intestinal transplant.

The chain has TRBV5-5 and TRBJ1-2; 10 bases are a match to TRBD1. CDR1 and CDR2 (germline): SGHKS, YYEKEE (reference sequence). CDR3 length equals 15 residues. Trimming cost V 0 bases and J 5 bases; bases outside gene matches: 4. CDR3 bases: TGTGCCAGCAGCTTGGTGGACAGGGGGGGGTATGGCTACACCTTC. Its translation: CASSLVDRGGYGYTF.

CDR3 sequence (DNA): TGCGCCAGCAGCTTGGAGACTAGAGAGCTGTTTTTT. This encodes CASSLETRELFF. The gene calls are TRBV5-1 and TRBJ2-2; possibly TRBD2 for D (6 bases). Trimming took off 0 bases at V and 11 bases at J, with 8 bases between the two ends. Germline V CDR1 and CDR2: SGHRS, YFSETQ. The CDR3 length is 12 residues.

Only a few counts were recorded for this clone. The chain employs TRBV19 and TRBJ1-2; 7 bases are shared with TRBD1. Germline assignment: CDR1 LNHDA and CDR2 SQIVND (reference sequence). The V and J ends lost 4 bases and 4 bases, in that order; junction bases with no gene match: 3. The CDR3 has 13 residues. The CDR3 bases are TGTGCCAGTAGTACGGGACAGACCTATGGCTACACCTTC. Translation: CASSTGQTYGYTF.

Here the CDR3 DNA reads TGTGCCAGTAGCAGGACTAGCGCTCAGAACACCGGGGAGCTGTTTTTT. This translates into CASSRTSAQNTGELFF. This chain uses TRBV19 with TRBJ2-2, with 9 positions matching TRBD2. J gave up 1 base and V 6 bases, and 6 bases lay outside the gene matches. Germline CDR1 LNHDA, CDR2 SQIVND (reference sequence). This CDR3 region has 16 residues.